The 4 T cell receptor beta chains reported below all come from one sample, sequenced in a study of T cells in Graves' hyperthyroidism and ophthalmopathy. TCR beta CDR3 region amplification was performed from RNA transcripts. The HTBI primer set was used in a first-round RT-PCR of the TCR CDR3. MiXCR, applied by TCRdb to the multiplex PCR reads, yields one record per CDR3 protein. The sample lists roughly 740,000 distinct CDR3 sequences; about 15% were seen once. Source material: blood. The receptor source for this set is a man between 18 and 29 years old with Graves' hyperthyroidism.

This clonotype was counted between two and nine times. This sequence joins TRBV27 and TRBJ2-4; 7 bases fit TRBD1. Germline V gives CDR1 MNHEY, CDR2 SMNVEV (reference sequence). The CDR3 extends over 14 amino acids. The V and J ends lost 6 bases and 5 bases, in that order; junction bases with no gene match: 7. CDR3: CASSRQGRENIQYF. Here the CDR3 DNA reads TGTGCCAGCAGCCGACAGGGCCGGGAAAACATTCAGTACTTC.

This clonotype was counted once. The chain couples TRBV30 to TRBJ2-1, with D uncertain. CDR1 is GTSNPN and CDR2 is SVGIG in the germline V gene (reference sequence). There are 11 residues in the CDR3. Trimming stripped 3 bases from V and 4 bases from J, with 4 bases between. CDR3 nucleotide sequence: TGTGCCTGGAGACTTTACAATGAGCAGTTCTTC. Encoded protein: CAWRLYNEQFF.

This clonotype was recorded a few times. V is TRBV10-3 and J is TRBJ1-1, with D maybe TRBD1 (5 bases). In germline, CDR1 is ENHRY, CDR2 SYGVKD. CDR3 length equals 15 residues. Trimming cost V 0 bases and J 1 base, with 9 bases left between them. The CDR3 DNA is TGTGCCATCAGTGAGTCCGGGGCTCCGAACACTGAAGCTTTCTTT. Translation: CAISESGAPNTEAFF.

This clonotype was detected only a few times. V and J are TRBV10-3 and TRBJ2-7; possible D gene TRBD1, 6 bases. Trimming stripped 4 bases from V and 5 bases from J, with 12 bases between. The CDR3 contains 13 residues. The germline V gene has CDR1 ENHRY and CDR2 SYGVKD. CDR3 DNA sequence: TGTGCCATCAGTGGTAACAGGGTCCACGAGCAGTACTTC. Protein: CAISGNRVHEQYF.